This T cell receptor (beta chain) appears in the sequencing data of a study of Graves' ophthalmopathy and Graves' hyperthyroidism. Turning to this clonotype: Its cognate antigen is unknown. This may arise from a read error, as a much more abundant clone is one base away. No conserved phenylalanine or tryptophan ends this CDR3, so it is likely a read error.

Findings of the study overall: Most thyroid clonotypes expanded beyond 0.001 frequency were also found in blood.

The CDR3 consists of 13 residues. V shed 4 bases and J 4 bases; nucleotides not matched to a gene: 4. Germline CDR1 reads SGHRS; CDR2 reads YFSETQ. Lactation, pregnancy, uncontrolled infections and other autoimmune diseases were all grounds for excluding patients. The study amplified TCR beta CDR3 regions using RNA transcripts. First-round RT-PCR used HTBI primers; second-round multiplex PCR followed. From the multiplex PCR reads, TCRdb called clonotypes with MiXCR, one entry per CDR3 protein. The table records some 1.1 million distinct CDR3 sequences, about 36% of them present only once. The chain combines TRBV5-1 with TRBJ1-2; 7 bases fit TRBD1. The source is an adult man with Graves' hyperthyroidism. The source material was peripheral blood or thyroid tissue (not recorded which). The CDR3 loop reads CASSMGQSYGYTL. CDR3 DNA: TGCGCCAGCAGCATGGGACAGTCCTATGGCTACACCCTC.